This T cell receptor beta chain is drawn from a study of Tregs in tolerant kidney transplant recipients. Study conclusions and caveats: Tolerant patients' donor-specific Tregs expanded beyond overall Tregs, suggesting antigen-driven growth.

The J segment lost 2 bases and the V segment lost 0 bases, leaving 7 bases of the junction unmatched. Germline V gives CDR1 MNHEY, CDR2 SMNVEV (reference sequence). The CDR3 spans 17 residues. Only in-frame clones appear in the TCRdb table, and some are missing; sequencing was by immunoSEQ multiplex PCR. The sample includes some 70,000 clones, around nine tenths of them seen just once. This clone was recorded a few times. The antigen remains unidentified. CD4+CD25+CD127- Tregs, CD4+CD25- non-Tregs, CD4 and CD8 cells were sorted. The gene calls are TRBV27 and TRBJ1-3; 7 positions agree with TRBD1. The TCR originated in a human donor who received a combined kidney and bone marrow transplant. The sample was CD4+ T cells from blood, taken before the transplant. CDR3 bases: TGTGCCAGCAGTTTATCGGGGACAGTTCTGGCTGGAAACACCATATATTTT. Encoded protein: CASSLSGTVLAGNTIYF.